What follows are 23 T cell receptor beta chains derived from one specimen sequenced in a study of T cells after yellow fever vaccination. TCRdb re-called the 5' RACE reads through MiXCR, storing one row per CDR3 protein. Here the sample spans fewer than 650,000 distinct CDR3 sequences, 20% to 25% being singletons. The source was PBMCs, collected approximately 20 days after the first yellow fever vaccination. Every receptor here comes from a young man who received the YFV17D yellow fever vaccine.

This clonotype came up many times. This sequence joins TRBV27 and TRBJ2-7, with D possibly matching TRBD1 (6 bases). CDR1 is MNHEY and CDR2 is SMNVEV in the germline V gene (reference sequence). The ends were cut back, 2 bases at V and 6 bases at J, with 11 bases in the middle. The CDR3 runs to 13 residues. The CDR3 spells CASSLNFRGEQYF. The CDR3 DNA reads as TGTGCCAGCAGTTTAAATTTCAGGGGCGAGCAGTACTTC.

The CDR3 DNA follows: TGTGCCAGCAGACCAGGGAAGGACACTGAAGCTTTCTTT. Protein product: CASRPGKDTEAFF. This chain uses TRBV21-1 with TRBJ1-1; the table calls TRBD1, which could not be checked here. TRBV21-1 is assigned pseudogene status. The CDR3 is 13 amino acids.

The genes are TRBV5-1 and TRBJ2-1; 8 bases align to TRBD1. Trimming at V came to 7 bases and at J to 0 bases, leaving 3 bases not matched to a gene. From germline, CDR1 is SGHRS and CDR2 YFSETQ. There are 14 residues in the CDR3. CDR3 DNA sequence: TGCGCCAGCGAAGGACAGGGCTCCTACAATGAGCAGTTCTTC. This sequence encodes CASEGQGSYNEQFF. Supplemented by reference TRBV5-1 and TRBJ2-1, the full variable domain reads KAGVTQTPRYLIKTRGQQVTLSCSPISGHRSVSWYQQTPGQGLQFLFEYFSETQRNKGNFPGRFSGRQFSNSRSEMNVSTLELGDSALYLCASEGQGSYNEQFFGPGTRLTVL.

This chain uses TRBV6-5 with TRBJ2-7, with 9 bases aligning to TRBD2. The CDR3 sequence is 16 residues long. V lost 2 bases to trimming and J lost 6 bases; unmatched junction nucleotides: 11. CDR1 MNHEY and CDR2 SVGAGI come from the germline V gene. For the CDR3, the DNA is TGTGCCAGCAGTTACGCCTCCGGGACTAGCAAAGGCGAGCAGTACTTC. Translation gives CASSYASGTSKGEQYF.

J is TRBJ2-2 and V is TRBV7-6, with 7 bases matching TRBD1. This CDR3 comprises 15 residues. Germline CDR1 SGHVS, CDR2 FNYEAQ. With V trimmed by 4 bases and J by 2 bases, 4 bases remained unmatched. In DNA form, the CDR3 reads TGTGCCAGCAGCTCCCGGGACAGAAACACCGGGGAGCTGTTTTTT. As protein: CASSSRDRNTGELFF.

This clonotype was counted only a few times. The V call is TRBV7-9, the J call TRBJ2-3; D is perhaps TRBD2 (5 bases). Trimming took 5 bases from V and 4 from J, leaving 16 bases between them. This CDR3 has 15 residues. Germline CDR1 reads SEHNR; CDR2 reads FQNEAQ (reference sequence). The CDR3 sequence is CASSPGLELSDTQYF. In DNA form, the CDR3 reads TGTGCCAGCAGCCCCGGACTGGAATTATCAGATACGCAGTATTTT.

This clonotype was seen ten or more times. The V gene is TRBV28, the J gene TRBJ2-3; D is uncertain. Germline V gene sequence: CDR1 MDHEN, CDR2 SYDVKM. V lost 5 bases to trimming and J lost 3 bases, with 9 bases between them. CDR3 size: 13 residues. As DNA, the CDR3 is TGTGCCAGCAGTGCCCCCCCGACAGATACGCAGTATTTT. This translates into CASSAPPTDTQYF. Variable domain in full (rest from reference TRBV28 and TRBJ2-3): DVKVTQSSRYLVKRTGEKVFLECVQDMDHENMFWYRQDPGLGLRLIYFSYDVKMKEKGDIPEGYSVSREKKERFSLILESASTNQTSMYLCASSAPPTDTQYFGPGTRLTVL.

This clonotype came up once. J is TRBJ2-3 and V is TRBV3-1; the D gene is possibly TRBD2 (7 bases). Germline loops: CDR1 LGHDT, CDR2 YNNKEL (reference sequence). V was clipped by 10 bases and J by 4 bases, with 21 bases between them. This CDR3 region has 15 residues. This CDR3 is CATCQGGGPSDTQYF. CDR3 coding DNA: TGTGCCACCTGCCAAGGCGGGGGCCCATCAGATACGCAGTATTTT.

This clonotype came up a few times. This rearrangement joins TRBV7-6 to TRBJ1-1, with TRBD1 as a possible D gene (5 bases). CDR1 and CDR2 from the germline V gene are SGHVS and FNYEAQ. This CDR3 contains 14 residues. V was trimmed by 3 bases and J by 4 bases, leaving 12 bases between them. CDR3 region: CASSLVPGGTEAFF. Written as DNA, the CDR3 is TGTGCCAGCAGCTTGGTCCCTGGGGGCACTGAAGCTTTCTTT.

This clonotype was detected only a few times. The chain links TRBV20-1 to TRBJ2-3; TRBD1 is a possible D gene (6 bases). The germline CDR1 and CDR2 sequences are DFQATT and SNEGSKA (reference sequence). The V end lost 0 bases, the J end lost 3 bases, and 13 bases lay between the germline ends. The CDR3 runs to 15 residues. For the CDR3, the DNA is TGCAGTGCTAGAGACCGCGGACAGTGGACAGATACGCAGTATTTT. This sequence encodes CSARDRGQWTDTQYF.

This sequence joins TRBV9 and TRBJ2-7; D is perhaps TRBD2 (5 bases). The CDR3 covers 12 residues. Germline CDR1 reads SGDLS; CDR2 reads YYNGEE. CDR3 sequence (DNA): TGTGCCAGCAGCTCGGGGTACTACGAGCCGTACGTC. Protein sequence: CASSSGYYEPYV.

This clonotype was seen more than once but under ten times. The chain recombines TRBV12-3 or TRBV12-4 with TRBJ2-2; D may match TRBD1 or TRBD2 (6 bases each). The ends were cut back, 6 bases at V and 4 bases at J, with 21 bases in the middle. The CDR3 totals 17 residues. In DNA, the CDR3 is TGTGCCAGCAGATATAGAGGGGGGCTCCAAGGCACCGGGGAGCTGTTTTTT. Translated: CASRYRGGLQGTGELFF.

There are a few counts of this clonotype. This rearrangement joins TRBV5-1 to TRBJ1-2; D unclear. Germline assignment: CDR1 SGHRS and CDR2 YFSETQ. The V gene lost 0 bases and the J gene lost 5 bases, with 11 bases spanning the gap. The CDR3 covers 14 residues. CDR3 bases: TGCGCCAGCAGCTTGGATCTCGGTGATTATGGCTACACCTTC. The encoded protein is CASSLDLGDYGYTF.

This sequence joins TRBV20-1 and TRBJ2-7; 8 bases line up with TRBD2. J gave up 2 bases and V 0 bases, and 3 bases lay outside the gene matches. This CDR3 region has 14 residues. Looked up from germline, CDR1 is DFQATT and CDR2 is SNEGSKA (reference sequence). CDR3 nucleotide sequence: TGCAGTGCTAGAGACTCGGGGGGGCCCTACGAGCAGTACTTC. Translating gives CSARDSGGPYEQYF.

V usage is TRBV7-8 and J usage is TRBJ1-5, with D uncertain. The CDR3 has 13 residues. The germline gives CDR1 SGHVS, CDR2 FQNEAQ. The germline V and J ends were trimmed by 5 bases and 7 bases, with 12 bases remaining between them. CDR3 sequence: CASSKGPTQPQHF. The CDR3 DNA sequence: TGTGCCAGCAGCAAGGGCCCAACCCAGCCCCAGCATTTT.

This clonotype was picked up a small number of times. This chain links TRBV5-1 with TRBJ2-3; a weak D match, TRBD1 (7 bases). The germline V gene encodes CDR1 SGHRS and CDR2 YFSETQ. Trimming took 0 bases from V and 0 from J, leaving 11 bases between them. This CDR3 region has 16 residues. Written as DNA, the CDR3 is TGCGCCAGCAGCTTGGAGGGGGCGGGGAGCACAGATACGCAGTATTTT. This sequence encodes CASSLEGAGSTDTQYF.

The CDR3, as DNA: TGTGCCAGCAATCCTGACGTCTTGGGCTATGGCTACACCTTC. The encoded protein is CASNPDVLGYGYTF. The chain couples TRBV12-3 or TRBV12-4 to TRBJ1-2, with D unresolved. The CDR3 contains 14 residues. The V end lost 7 bases, the J end lost 4 bases, and 16 bases lay between the germline ends.

This clonotype was picked up a small number of times. The chain has TRBV29-1 and TRBJ2-1, with D possibly being TRBD1 or TRBD2 (5 bases each). The germline V gene has CDR1 SQVTM and CDR2 ANQGSEA. The CDR3 has 15 amino acids. Between the trimmed V and J ends, which lost 4 bases and 4 bases, there was a span of 17 bases. CDR3 in DNA: TGCAGCGTTGCCCCCCTGAGGGGACGATACAATGAGCAGTTCTTC. Its protein product is CSVAPLRGRYNEQFF.

The J gene is TRBJ2-7, the V gene TRBV12-3 or TRBV12-4, with D perhaps being TRBD1 or TRBD2 (5 bases each). The V end lost 6 bases, the J end lost 2 bases, and 14 bases lay between the germline ends. The CDR3 length is 14 residues. This CDR3 reads CASRHRDGAYEQYF. As DNA, the CDR3 is TGTGCCAGCAGACACCGGGACGGAGCCTACGAGCAGTACTTC.

This clonotype was found a few times. The chain uses TRBV4-3 and TRBJ2-1; 9 bases align to TRBD2. The J segment lost 8 bases and the V segment lost 1 base, leaving 9 bases of the junction unmatched. CDR3 length: 16 residues. The V gene's germline CDR1 is LGHNA and CDR2 YSLEER. The CDR3 nucleotides read TGCGCCAGCAGCCAAGGCGTGGGACTAGCTTTCCATGAGCAGTTCTTC. It encodes CASSQGVGLAFHEQFF.

This clonotype was counted a few times. The gene calls are TRBV25-1 and TRBJ2-1; 9 bases are shared with TRBD2. This CDR3 comprises 13 residues. The germline CDR1 and CDR2 sequences are MGHDK and SYGVNS. V trimming: 8 bases; J trimming: 6 bases; junction bases outside the gene matches: 5. The CDR3 is CASARTSVNEQFF. DNA of the CDR3: TGTGCCAGCGCAAGGACTAGCGTCAATGAGCAGTTCTTC. The full variable domain, rest sourced from reference TRBV25-1 and TRBJ2-1, is EADIYQTPRYLVIGTGKKITLECSQTMGHDKMYWYQQDPGMELHLIHYSYGVNSTEKGDLSSESTVSRIRTEHFPLTLESARPSHTSQYLCASARTSVNEQFFGPGTRLTVL.

There are a few counts of this clonotype. This sequence joins TRBV20-1 and TRBJ1-3; D is undetermined. V dropped 0 bases and J dropped 0 bases, with 6 bases sitting between them. The CDR3 extends over 14 amino acids. CDR1 is DFQATT, CDR2 SNEGSKA, per germline (reference sequence). The CDR3 here is CSARDASSGNTIYF. In DNA, the CDR3 is TGCAGTGCTAGAGATGCCAGCTCTGGAAACACCATATATTTT.

This clonotype was counted a few times. The chain joins TRBV20-1 to TRBJ1-2; D is ambiguous. The CDR3 loop spans 13 amino acids. Germline V CDR1 and CDR2: DFQATT, SNEGSKA (reference sequence). Between the trimmed V and J ends, which lost 3 bases and 0 bases, there was a span of 8 bases. The CDR3 DNA reads TGCAGTGCTAGTGGGCCGCCTAACTATGGCTACACCTTC. The encoded protein is CSASGPPNYGYTF.